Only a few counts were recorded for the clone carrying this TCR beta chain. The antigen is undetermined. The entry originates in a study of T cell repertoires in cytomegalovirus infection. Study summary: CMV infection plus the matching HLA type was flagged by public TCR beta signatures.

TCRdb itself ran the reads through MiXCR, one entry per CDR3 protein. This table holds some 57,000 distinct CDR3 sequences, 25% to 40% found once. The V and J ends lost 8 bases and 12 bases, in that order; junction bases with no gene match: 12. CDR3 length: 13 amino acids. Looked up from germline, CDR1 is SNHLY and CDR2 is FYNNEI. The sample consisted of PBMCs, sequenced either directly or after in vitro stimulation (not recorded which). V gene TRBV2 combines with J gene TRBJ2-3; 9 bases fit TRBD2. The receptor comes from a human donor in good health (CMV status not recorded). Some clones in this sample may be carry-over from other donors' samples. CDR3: CASRPGTSWAQYF. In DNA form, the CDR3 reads TGTGCCAGCCGACCCGGGACTAGCTGGGCTCAGTATTTT.